The 32 T cell receptor beta chains below were found in one sample sequenced in a study of cytomegalovirus exposure and HLA in healthy donors. Sequencing used immunoSEQ multiplex PCR; TCRdb keeps in-frame clones, though not all of them. The data contain a few hundred thousand clones, 80% to 95% of them seen just once; the ten biggest clones take up approximately 3%. Input material: PBMCs. The receptors originated from a woman younger than 45 in good health and CMV-seronegative.

The chain employs TRBV7-6 and TRBJ2-1; D gene ambiguous. The CDR3 has 14 residues. Trimming stripped 4 bases from V and 5 bases from J, with 12 bases between. Germline CDR1 reads SGHVS; CDR2 reads FNYEAQ. The CDR3, as DNA: TGTGCCAGCAGCTCCATTGTGGGCCACAATGAGCAGTTCTTC. Its protein product is CASSSIVGHNEQFF.

The rearrangement uses TRBV2 and TRBJ2-5; the D gene is possibly TRBD1 (5 bases). The CDR3 is 18 residues long. Germline CDR1 and CDR2: SNHLY and FYNNEI. With 2 bases removed from V and 3 bases from J, the gap between germline ends came to 22 bases. CDR3 loop: CASSESFLPLSREETQYF. In nucleotides, the CDR3 is TGTGCCAGCAGTGAATCGTTTCTACCGTTGTCCAGGGAAGAGACCCAGTACTTC.

This CDR3 is CASSPPSGASSYEQYF. The CDR3 DNA reads as TGTGCCAGCAGCCCCCCGAGCGGGGCCAGCTCCTACGAGCAGTACTTC. The chain carries TRBV28 and TRBJ2-7; TRBD2 aligns across 7 bases. This CDR3 has 16 residues. The germline CDR1 and CDR2 sequences are MDHEN and SYDVKM. The V and J ends lost 6 bases and 0 bases, in that order; junction bases with no gene match: 11. Combining the CDR3 with reference TRBV28 and TRBJ2-7 gives the whole variable domain DVKVTQSSRYLVKRTGEKVFLECVQDMDHENMFWYRQDPGLGLRLIYFSYDVKMKEKGDIPEGYSVSREKKERFSLILESASTNQTSMYLCASSPPSGASSYEQYFGPGTRLTVT.

V is TRBV5-6 and J is TRBJ1-4; 7 positions agree with TRBD1. This CDR3 is 16 amino acids long. Germline CDR1 is SGHDT and CDR2 is YYEEEE. V gave up 4 bases and J gave up 4 bases; unmatched junction bases: 10. The CDR3 bases are TGTGCCAGCAGCGCCGGACAGGCAGCGCGTAATGAAAAACTGTTTTTT. Translated: CASSAGQAARNEKLFF.

The chain has TRBV28 and TRBJ1-4, with 9 bases identical to TRBD1. Trimming at V came to 3 bases and at J to 8 bases, leaving 4 bases not matched to a gene. The germline V gene has CDR1 MDHEN and CDR2 SYDVKM. The CDR3 extends over 14 amino acids. This chain's CDR3 is CASSFTGGWEKLFF. CDR3 DNA sequence: TGTGCCAGCAGTTTTACAGGGGGCTGGGAAAAACTGTTTTTT.

The chain carries TRBV6-5 and TRBJ2-7; 7 positions match TRBD2. The V gene end was trimmed by 5 bases and the J gene end by 0 bases; junction bases not matched to a gene: 7. Germline values: CDR1 MNHEY, CDR2 SVGAGI. This CDR3 has 15 residues. Here the CDR3 DNA reads TGTGCCAGCAGTCGCTGGCGGGAGAGCTCCTACGAGCAGTACTTC. It yields the protein CASSRWRESSYEQYF.

The CDR3 is CASSLVQGDEQYF. CDR3 sequence (DNA): TGTGCCAGCAGCTTAGTACAGGGTGACGAGCAGTACTTC. The chain links TRBV7-6 to TRBJ2-7; D is possibly TRBD1 (6 bases). Germline V gene data show CDR1 as SGHVS and CDR2 as FNYEAQ. Trimming removed 1 base from V and 5 bases from J, with 9 bases in between. The CDR3 totals 13 residues.

The chain combines TRBV6-5 with TRBJ2-5; TRBD2 aligns across 12 bases. CDR3 length equals 15 residues. Germline assignment: CDR1 MNHEY and CDR2 SVGAGI. The ends lost 5 bases at V and 4 bases at J; junction bases unmatched: 5. The CDR3 nucleotides are TGTGCCAGCAGTCCAACGACTAGCGGGGGAGAGACCCAGTACTTC. It translates to CASSPTTSGGETQYF.

The chain combines TRBV9 with TRBJ2-5; tentative D call: TRBD1 (5 bases). CDR1 is SGDLS, CDR2 YYNGEE, per germline. There are 14 residues in the CDR3. Deletions cut 6 bases from V and 1 base from J, with 13 bases between. CDR3 in amino acids: CASNAGPGQETQYF. CDR3 coding DNA: TGTGCCAGCAACGCAGGGCCCGGCCAAGAGACCCAGTACTTC. The full variable domain, in which reference TRBV9 and TRBJ2-5 provide the parts outside the CDR3, is DSGVTQTPKHLITATGQRVTLRCSPRSGDLSVYWYQQSLDQGLQFLIQYYNGEERAKGNILERFSAQQFPDLHSELNLSSLELGDSALYFCASNAGPGQETQYFGPGTRLLVL.

This clone appeared a few times. The gene calls are TRBV6-5 and TRBJ2-7, with TRBD1 matching over 9 bases. Unmatched junction bases numbered 5, after V lost 1 base and J lost 7 bases. The CDR3 has 14 amino acids. The germline V gene encodes CDR1 MNHEY and CDR2 SVGAGI. In DNA form, the CDR3 reads TGTGCCAGCAGTTACTTGGGGACAGGGTGGGAGCAGTACTTC. It translates to CASSYLGTGWEQYF.

This chain connects TRBV27 to TRBJ2-1; 16 positions match TRBD2. The CDR3 has 15 residues. Germline V lookup: CDR1 MNHEY, CDR2 SMNVEV (reference sequence). V lost 6 bases to trimming and J lost 7 bases; unmatched junction nucleotides: 3. The CDR3 is CASSLGLAGGNEQFF. In DNA, the CDR3 is TGTGCCAGCAGCTTGGGACTAGCGGGGGGGAATGAGCAGTTCTTC.

The chain joins TRBV28 to TRBJ2-1; the D gene is possibly TRBD2 (5 bases). CDR1 is MDHEN, CDR2 SYDVKM, per germline. V was clipped by 4 bases and J by 0 bases, with 7 bases between them. This CDR3 has 14 amino acids. The CDR3 sequence is CASSSRDSYNEQFF. The DNA for the CDR3 is TGTGCCAGCAGTTCCCGGGACTCCTACAATGAGCAGTTCTTC.

Only one count was recorded for this clone. The V gene is TRBV7-9, the J gene TRBJ2-7; D is unresolved. The CDR3 is 14 amino acids. Trimming stripped 4 bases from V and 10 bases from J, with 20 bases between. The germline V gene encodes CDR1 SEHNR and CDR2 FQNEAQ (reference sequence). The chain's CDR3 is CASSSSLDILGQYF. CDR3 coding DNA: TGTGCCAGCAGCTCCTCCTTAGACATTCTCGGACAGTACTTC.

The chain carries TRBV15 and TRBJ2-4, with TRBD2 matching 13 bases. CDR1 is LNHNV, CDR2 YYDKDF, per germline (reference sequence). The length of the CDR3 is 18 residues. The V and J ends lost 0 bases and 7 bases, in that order; junction bases with no gene match: 9. The CDR3 nucleotides are TGTGCCACCAGCAGAGATCCCTCCGGGACTAGCGGGACGAACATTCAGTACTTC. Its translation: CATSRDPSGTSGTNIQYF. Supplemented by reference TRBV15 and TRBJ2-4, the full variable domain reads DAMVIQNPRYQVTQFGKPVTLSCSQTLNHNVMYWYQQKSSQAPKLLFHYYDKDFNNEADTPDNFQSRRPNTSFCFLDIRSPGLGDTAMYLCATSRDPSGTSGTNIQYFGAGTRLSVL.

This clone was recorded once. The V gene is TRBV30, the J gene TRBJ1-2, with no clear D. The CDR3 loop spans 13 amino acids. Between the trimmed V and J ends, which lost 0 bases and 4 bases, there was a span of 9 bases. CDR1 and CDR2 from the germline V gene are GTSNPN and SVGIG (reference sequence). The CDR3 bases are TGTGCCTGGAGTGTCGGGGTCGGCTATGGCTACACCTTC. Its protein product is CAWSVGVGYGYTF.

The chain combines TRBV15 with TRBJ2-1; 10 bases map to TRBD2. CDR1 and CDR2 (germline): LNHNV, YYDKDF (reference sequence). This CDR3 comprises 15 residues. With V trimmed by 0 bases and J by 9 bases, 5 bases remained unmatched. The chain's CDR3 is CATSRDSGRGGEQFF. The CDR3 region has the DNA TGTGCCACCAGCAGAGACAGCGGGAGGGGCGGTGAGCAGTTCTTC.

The chain carries TRBV11-3 and TRBJ2-5; D is uncertain. Germline CDR1 is SGHNT and CDR2 is YENEEA. The CDR3 has 16 amino acids. V was pared by 5 bases and J by 5 bases, with 21 bases between. As DNA, the CDR3 is TGTGCCAGCAGCACCTTATGGACCCCGAATTGGGAGACCCAGTACTTC. This encodes CASSTLWTPNWETQYF.

This chain connects TRBV5-4 to TRBJ1-4; D perhaps matches TRBD1 (6 bases). From germline, CDR1 is SGHNT and CDR2 YYREEE (reference sequence). V lost 5 bases and J lost 6, with 17 bases in between. The CDR3 consists of 15 residues. Written as DNA, the CDR3 is TGTGCCAGCAGTCCACGGGGGGGCGAGTATGAAAAACTGTTTTTT. It codes for CASSPRGGEYEKLFF. The full variable domain, with the rest looked up from reference TRBV5-4 and TRBJ1-4, is ETGVTQSPTHLIKTRGQQVTLRCSSQSGHNTVSWYQQALGQGPQFIFQYYREEENGRGNFPPRFSGLQFPNYSSELNVNALELDDSALYLCASSPRGGEYEKLFFGSGTQLSVL.

The chain is built from TRBV5-6 and TRBJ2-7; tentative D call: TRBD1 (5 bases). V lost 1 base and J 2 bases, leaving 10 bases between the germline ends. The germline CDR1 and CDR2 sequences are SGHDT and YYEEEE. The CDR3 extends over 14 amino acids. For the CDR3, the DNA is TGTGCCAGCAGCTTGCGCAGGGTGACCTACGAGCAGTACTTC. Its translation is CASSLRRVTYEQYF.

V and J are TRBV11-3 and TRBJ2-3; D is uncertain. From germline, CDR1 is SGHNT and CDR2 YENEEA. V was shortened by 5 bases and J by 3 bases, with 6 bases between the two germline ends. The CDR3 length is 12 residues. The CDR3 protein is CASSPNTDTQYF. CDR3 in DNA: TGTGCCAGCAGCCCCAATACAGATACGCAGTATTTT.

This chain joins TRBV11-2 and TRBJ2-7; D might be TRBD1 or TRBD2, each matching 6 bases. Germline CDR1 SGHAT, CDR2 FQNNGV. The V end lost 6 bases, the J end lost 4 bases, and 16 bases lay between the germline ends. This CDR3 is 14 amino acids long. The CDR3 region has the DNA TGTGCCAGCAGATCCTCGGGGGCCCAATACGAGCAGTACTTC. It yields the protein CASRSSGAQYEQYF.

CDR3 region: CASSLASGGAWEQYF. The CDR3 nucleotides are TGCGCCAGCAGCTTGGCCTCAGGGGGCGCCTGGGAGCAGTACTTC. The genes are TRBV5-1 and TRBJ2-7; 8 positions agree with TRBD1. J was trimmed by 7 bases and V by 0 bases; bases with no gene match: 9. The CDR3 contains 15 residues. In germline, CDR1 is SGHRS, CDR2 YFSETQ.

The CDR3 loop is CAWNPGTGARYEQYF. Written as DNA, the CDR3 is TGTGCCTGGAACCCAGGGACAGGGGCTAGGTACGAGCAGTACTTC. The chain uses TRBV30 and TRBJ2-7, with 10 bases matching TRBD1. Germline values: CDR1 GTSNPN, CDR2 SVGIG (reference sequence). The CDR3 is 15 residues long. Unmatched junction bases numbered 10, after V lost 4 bases and J lost 4 bases. The entire variable domain, with the rest obtained from reference TRBV30 and TRBJ2-7, is as follows: SQTIHQWPATLVQPVGSPLSLECTVEGTSNPNLYWYRQAAGRGLQLLFYSVGIGQISSEVPQNLSASRPQDRQFILSSKKLLLSDSGFYLCAWNPGTGARYEQYFGPGTRLTVT.

The table lists this clone with a few counts. V usage is TRBV9 and J usage is TRBJ2-7, with TRBD2 matching 11 bases. The germline gives CDR1 SGDLS, CDR2 YYNGEE. This CDR3 has 14 amino acids. The V gene end was trimmed by 0 bases and the J gene end by 6 bases; junction bases not matched to a gene: 2. The CDR3 DNA is TGTGCCAGCAGCGTAGGGGGGACTAGCGGCGAGCAGTACTTC. It translates to CASSVGGTSGEQYF.

This clone was counted a few times. This chain connects TRBV27 to TRBJ2-1, with D possibly TRBD2 on 6 matching bases. CDR3 length equals 14 residues. V was trimmed by 2 bases and J by 8 bases, leaving 13 bases between them. Germline CDR1 and CDR2: MNHEY and SMNVEV (reference sequence). CDR3 region: CASSLGGRFDEQFF. The CDR3 DNA sequence: TGTGCCAGCAGTTTAGGAGGGAGGTTCGATGAGCAGTTCTTC.

This clone was recorded once. Distinct nucleotide sequences in the sample also encode this CDR3. The V call is TRBV6-6, the J call TRBJ1-1; D perhaps matches TRBD1 (5 bases). Trimming removed 5 bases from V and 1 base from J, with 8 bases in between. The length of the CDR3 is 13 residues. Per the germline V gene, CDR1 is MNHNY and CDR2 is SVGAGI (reference sequence). In nucleotides, the CDR3 is TGTGCCAGCAGTCTGACAGAGAACACTGAAGCTTTCTTT. Translation gives CASSLTENTEAFF.

This clone appeared once. CDR3 region: CASFGTSGSNEQFF. In nucleotides, the CDR3 is TGTGCCAGCTTTGGGACTAGCGGGAGTAATGAGCAGTTCTTC. This chain links TRBV6-6 with TRBJ2-1; 14 bases fit TRBD2. Germline-derived CDR1 and CDR2 are MNHNY and SVGAGI (reference sequence). The CDR3 spans 14 residues. V shed 8 bases, J shed 7 bases, and the junction held 4 bases outside the gene matches.

The chain links TRBV7-9 to TRBJ2-7; 9 bases map to TRBD2. The CDR3 covers 15 residues. Germline V gene lookup returns CDR1 SEHNR and CDR2 FQNEAQ (reference sequence). Trimming removed 5 bases from V and 5 bases from J; junction bases left unmatched: 10. CDR3 in DNA: TGTGCCAGCAGCCCTGAGAGCGGGAGGTCCCACGAGCAGTACTTC. The encoded protein is CASSPESGRSHEQYF.

The V gene is TRBV5-1, the J gene TRBJ2-6; D possibly corresponds to TRBD2 (6 bases). The CDR3 runs to 16 residues. With 0 bases removed from V and 0 bases from J, the gap between germline ends came to 7 bases. CDR1 and CDR2 (germline): SGHRS, YFSETQ. This CDR3 reads CASSLVGSSGANVLTF. The CDR3 DNA follows: TGCGCCAGCAGCTTGGTCGGGAGCTCTGGGGCCAACGTCCTGACTTTC.

As for this clone: Its ends do not fully match the called genes, so a read error is possible. The gene calls are TRBV29-1 and TRBJ1-3; D might be TRBD1 (6 bases). The germline CDR1 and CDR2 sequences are SQVTM and ANQGSEA. This CDR3 is 12 amino acids long. CDR3 in DNA: TGCAGCGTGGAAGGGGGAGGAAACACCATATATTTT. It specifies CSVEGGGNTIYF.

The chain links TRBV9 to TRBJ2-3, with D unclear. CDR3 length: 15 residues. Trimming cost V 2 bases and J 0 bases, with 10 bases left between them. Germline V CDR1 and CDR2: SGDLS, YYNGEE. The CDR3: CASSVSPTSTDTQYF. CDR3 sequence (DNA): TGTGCCAGCAGCGTTTCACCTACTAGCACAGATACGCAGTATTTT.

The genes are TRBV27 and TRBJ2-1; D unresolved. The CDR3 runs 17 residues. CDR1 and CDR2 from the germline V gene are MNHEY and SMNVEV (reference sequence). With 5 bases removed from V and 5 bases from J, the gap between germline ends came to 22 bases. CDR3 protein: CASSPAGFPRTHNEQFF. The CDR3 nucleotides read TGTGCCAGCAGTCCCGCCGGTTTCCCGCGAACCCACAATGAGCAGTTCTTC.